This T cell receptor beta chain is drawn from a study of shared clonotypes between healthy human individuals. This CDR3 has 15 amino acids. The J segment lost 5 bases and the V segment lost 6 bases, leaving 7 bases of the junction unmatched. Per the germline V gene, CDR1 is SGHAT and CDR2 is FQNNGV. Division of CD4+ cells produced a CD45RA+ naive subset and a CD45RA-negative memory subset. TCRdb's copy holds only in-frame clones and misses some; the assay was immunoSEQ multiplex PCR. The sample carries some 1.5 million clones, roughly 97% recorded once. The chain carries TRBV11-2 and TRBJ2-1; 10 bases map to TRBD1. This clonotype was sampled from a man aged 30 to 45 in good health. Sequencing was performed on naive CD4+ T cells sorted from blood. Stated subset: CD45RA+ positively selected. CDR3 sequence (DNA): TGTGCCAGCAGTGCCGGGACAGGGGTCCACAATGAGCAGTTCTTC. Translation gives CASSAGTGVHNEQFF.